The subject of this entry is one TCR beta chain. What it binds is unknown. Germline CDR1 SGHNT, CDR2 YYREEE (reference sequence). The CDR3 spans 13 residues. V dropped 4 bases and J dropped 3 bases, with 10 bases sitting between them. What was sequenced were expressed TCRB transcripts, since all of the isolated RNA had been reverse transcribed. About 3.6 million reads were obtained on average from naive, central memory and regulatory T cell samples. Data came from immunoSEQ multiplex PCR; TCRdb stores just in-frame clones and leaves some out. The sample records hundreds of thousands of clones, around 12% being singletons. This sample is drawn from a study of beta chain features in type 1 diabetes. Study-wide points: Researchers caution that PCR might favor shorter templates, equally among patients and controls. Patients showed naive, central memory and Treg TCRB repertoires that appeared more similar than those of healthy donors.

The material sequenced was naive CD4+ T cells from blood. This chain links TRBV5-4 with TRBJ2-5; D gene ambiguous. The origin of this receptor is a man in his late teens or twenties in good health. The CDR3 sequence is CASSPIDKETQYF. The CDR3 coding sequence is TGTGCCAGCAGCCCAATAGACAAAGAGACCCAGTACTTC.